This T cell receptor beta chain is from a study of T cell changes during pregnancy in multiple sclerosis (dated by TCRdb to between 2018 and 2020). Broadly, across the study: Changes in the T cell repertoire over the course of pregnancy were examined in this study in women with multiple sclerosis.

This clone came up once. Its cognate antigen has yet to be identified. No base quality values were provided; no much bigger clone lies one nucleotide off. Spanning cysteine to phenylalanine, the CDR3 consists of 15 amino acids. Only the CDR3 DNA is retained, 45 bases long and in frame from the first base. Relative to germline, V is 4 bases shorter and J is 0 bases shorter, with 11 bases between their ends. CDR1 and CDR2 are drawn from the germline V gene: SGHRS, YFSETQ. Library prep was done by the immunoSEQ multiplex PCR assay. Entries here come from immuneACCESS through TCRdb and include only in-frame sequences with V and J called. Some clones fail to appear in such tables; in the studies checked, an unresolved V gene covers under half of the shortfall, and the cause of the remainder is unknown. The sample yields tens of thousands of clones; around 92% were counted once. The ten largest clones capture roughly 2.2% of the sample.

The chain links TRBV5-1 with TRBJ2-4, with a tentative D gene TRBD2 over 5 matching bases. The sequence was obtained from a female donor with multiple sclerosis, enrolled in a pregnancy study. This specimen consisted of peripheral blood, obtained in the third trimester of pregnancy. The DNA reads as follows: TGCGCCAGCAGCACAAGGACTGGAGCCAAAAACATTCAGTACTTC. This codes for CASSTRTGAKNIQYF.